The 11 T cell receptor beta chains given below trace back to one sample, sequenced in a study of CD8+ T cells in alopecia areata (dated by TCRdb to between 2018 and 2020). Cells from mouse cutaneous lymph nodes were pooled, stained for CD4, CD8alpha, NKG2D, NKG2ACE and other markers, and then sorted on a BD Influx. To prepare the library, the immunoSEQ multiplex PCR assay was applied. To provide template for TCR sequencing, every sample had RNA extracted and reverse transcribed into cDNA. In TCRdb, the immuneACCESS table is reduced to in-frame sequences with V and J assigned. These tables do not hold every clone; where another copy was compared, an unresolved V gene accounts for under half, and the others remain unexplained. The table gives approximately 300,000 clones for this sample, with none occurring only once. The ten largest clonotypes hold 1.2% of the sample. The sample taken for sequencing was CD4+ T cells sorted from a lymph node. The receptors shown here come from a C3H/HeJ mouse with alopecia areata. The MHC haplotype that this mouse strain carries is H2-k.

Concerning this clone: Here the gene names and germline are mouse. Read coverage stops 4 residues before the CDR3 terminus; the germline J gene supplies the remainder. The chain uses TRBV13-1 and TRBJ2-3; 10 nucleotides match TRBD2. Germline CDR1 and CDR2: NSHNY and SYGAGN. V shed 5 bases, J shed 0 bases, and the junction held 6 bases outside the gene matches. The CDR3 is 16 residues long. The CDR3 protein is CASSVWGGFSAETLYF. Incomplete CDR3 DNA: TGTGCCAGCAGCGTCTGGGGGGGCTTTAGTGCAGAA.

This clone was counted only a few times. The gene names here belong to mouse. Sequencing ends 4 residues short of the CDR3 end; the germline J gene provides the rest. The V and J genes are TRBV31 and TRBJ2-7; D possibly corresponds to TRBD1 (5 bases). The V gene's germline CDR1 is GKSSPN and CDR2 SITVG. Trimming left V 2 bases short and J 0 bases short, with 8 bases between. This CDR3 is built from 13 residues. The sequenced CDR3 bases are TGTGCCTGGAGTAGACAGAGCTCCTAT. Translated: CAWSRQSSY. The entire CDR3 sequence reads CAWSRQSSYEQYF.

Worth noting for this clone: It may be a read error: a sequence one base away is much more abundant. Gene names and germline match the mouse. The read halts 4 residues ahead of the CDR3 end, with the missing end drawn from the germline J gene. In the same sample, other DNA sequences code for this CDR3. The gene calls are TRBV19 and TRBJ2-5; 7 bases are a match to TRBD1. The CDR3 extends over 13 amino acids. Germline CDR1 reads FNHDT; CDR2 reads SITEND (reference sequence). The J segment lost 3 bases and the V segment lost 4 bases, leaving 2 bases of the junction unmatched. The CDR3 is CASSLGQQDTQYF. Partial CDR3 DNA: TGTGCCAGCAGTCTGGGACAGCAAGAC.

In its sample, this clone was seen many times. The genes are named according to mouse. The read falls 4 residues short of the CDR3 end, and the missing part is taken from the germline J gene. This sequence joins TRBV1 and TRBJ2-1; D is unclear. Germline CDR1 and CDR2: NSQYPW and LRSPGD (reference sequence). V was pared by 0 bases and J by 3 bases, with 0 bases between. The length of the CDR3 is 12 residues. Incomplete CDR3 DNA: TGCACCTGCAGTGCAGACTATGCT. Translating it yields CTCSADYA. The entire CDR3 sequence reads CTCSADYAEQFF.

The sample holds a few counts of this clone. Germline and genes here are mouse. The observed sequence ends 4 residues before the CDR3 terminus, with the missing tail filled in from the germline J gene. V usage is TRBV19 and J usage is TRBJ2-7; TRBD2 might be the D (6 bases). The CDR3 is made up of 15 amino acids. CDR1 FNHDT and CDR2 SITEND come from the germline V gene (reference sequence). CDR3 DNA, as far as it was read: TGTGCCAGCAGTATATTGGTTGGAACTGGGTAT. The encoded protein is CASSILVGTGY. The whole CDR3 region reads CASSILVGTGYEQYF.

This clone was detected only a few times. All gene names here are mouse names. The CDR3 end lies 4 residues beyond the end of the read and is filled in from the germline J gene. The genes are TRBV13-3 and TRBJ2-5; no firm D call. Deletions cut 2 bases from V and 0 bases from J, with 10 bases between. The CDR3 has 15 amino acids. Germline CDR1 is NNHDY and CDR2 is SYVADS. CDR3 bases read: TGTGCCAGCAGTGAAGCAACAATTAACCAAGAC. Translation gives CASSEATINQD. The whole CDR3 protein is CASSEATINQDTQYF.

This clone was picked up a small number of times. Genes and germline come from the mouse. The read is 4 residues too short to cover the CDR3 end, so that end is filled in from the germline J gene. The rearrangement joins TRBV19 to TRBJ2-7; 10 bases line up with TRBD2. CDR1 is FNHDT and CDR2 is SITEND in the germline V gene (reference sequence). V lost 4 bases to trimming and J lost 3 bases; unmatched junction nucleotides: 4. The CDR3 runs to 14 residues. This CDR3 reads CASSRTGGGYEQYF. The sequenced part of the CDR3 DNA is TGTGCCAGCAGTCGGACTGGGGGAGGCTAT.

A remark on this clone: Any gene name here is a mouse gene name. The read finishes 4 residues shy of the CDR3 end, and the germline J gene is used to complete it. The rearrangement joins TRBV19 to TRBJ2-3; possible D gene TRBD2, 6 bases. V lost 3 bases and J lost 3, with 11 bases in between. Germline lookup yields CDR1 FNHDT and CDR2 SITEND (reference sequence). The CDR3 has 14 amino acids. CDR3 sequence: CASSTPGLAETLYF. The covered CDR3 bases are TGTGCCAGCAGTACCCCCGGACTGGCAGAA.

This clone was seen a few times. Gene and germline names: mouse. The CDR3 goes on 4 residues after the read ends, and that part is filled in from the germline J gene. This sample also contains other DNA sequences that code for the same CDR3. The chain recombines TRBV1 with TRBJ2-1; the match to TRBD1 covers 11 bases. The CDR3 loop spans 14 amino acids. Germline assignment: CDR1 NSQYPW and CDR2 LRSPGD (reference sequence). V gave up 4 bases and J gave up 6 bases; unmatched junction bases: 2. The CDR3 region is CTCSGTGGGAEQFF. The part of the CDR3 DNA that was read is TGCACCTGCAGTGGGACAGGGGGCGGTGCT.

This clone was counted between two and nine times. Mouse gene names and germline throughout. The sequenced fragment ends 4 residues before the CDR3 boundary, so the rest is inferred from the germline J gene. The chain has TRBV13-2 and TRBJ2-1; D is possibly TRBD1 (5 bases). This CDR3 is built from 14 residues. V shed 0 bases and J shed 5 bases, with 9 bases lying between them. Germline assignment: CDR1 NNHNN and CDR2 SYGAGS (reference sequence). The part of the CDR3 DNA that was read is TGTGCCAGCGGTGATGCAAGGACAAATGCT. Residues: CASGDARTNA. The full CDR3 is CASGDARTNAEQFF.

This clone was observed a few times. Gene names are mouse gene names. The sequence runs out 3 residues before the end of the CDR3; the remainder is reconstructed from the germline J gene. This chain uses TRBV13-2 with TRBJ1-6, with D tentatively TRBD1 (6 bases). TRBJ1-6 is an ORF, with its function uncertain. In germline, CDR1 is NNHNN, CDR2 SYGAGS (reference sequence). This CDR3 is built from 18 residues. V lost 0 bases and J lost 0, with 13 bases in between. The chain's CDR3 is CASGDARGTHSYNSPLYF. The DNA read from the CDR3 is TGTGCCAGCGGTGATGCAAGGGGGACACATTCCTATAATTCGCCC.